Shown below are 27 T cell receptor beta chains from a single sample sequenced in a study of regulatory T cells in long-lasting Graves disease. Regarding time point: newly diagnosed GD, antithyroid drugs for less than 3 months. Researchers made the TCR library from RNA that was extracted from PBMCs. Arm-PCR of CDR3 regions and iRepertoire HTBI primers were the basis on which TCR beta libraries were built. One entry per CDR3 protein results from TCRdb running MiXCR on the multiplex PCR reads. This table has 360,000 or so distinct CDR3 sequences, roughly a sixth appearing once. The data also belong to a second study, concerning T cells in Graves' hyperthyroidism and ophthalmopathy.

This specimen was peripheral blood mononuclear cells (PBMCs), taken at new diagnosis, from a patient treated with antithyroid drugs. The origin of the receptors is a man aged 40-49 years with Graves disease.

This clonotype was detected only a few times. A much larger clone lies one base from this, so it may be a read error. This chain joins TRBV5-5 and TRBJ1-1; no firm D call. Germline V gene data show CDR1 as SGHKS and CDR2 as YYEKEE (reference sequence). This CDR3 region has 14 residues. CDR3 coding DNA: TGTGCCAGCAGCTTGCACAGACGTAACACTGAAGCTTCCTTT. This encodes CASSLHRRNTEASF.

A few counts support this clonotype. The chain joins TRBV7-9 to TRBJ2-7; D gene unclear. CDR1 SEHNR and CDR2 FQNEAQ come from the germline V gene (reference sequence). V was pared by 1 base and J by 6 bases, with 10 bases between. There are 13 residues in the CDR3. Here the CDR3 reads CASSLGGDFEQYF. CDR3 DNA sequence: TGTGCCAGCAGCTTAGGAGGCGATTTCGAGCAGTACTTC.

This clonotype was detected many times. V usage is TRBV12-5 and J usage is TRBJ1-1; TRBD1 is a possible D gene (6 bases). The V end lost 3 bases, the J end lost 7 bases, and 15 bases lay between the germline ends. The CDR3 length is 14 residues. CDR1 and CDR2 from the germline V gene are LGHNT and FRNRAP. The CDR3 loop is CASGLESPRGEAFF. The CDR3 DNA is TGTGCTAGTGGTTTAGAGAGCCCCAGGGGTGAAGCTTTCTTT.

This clonotype turned up a few times. The J gene is TRBJ1-1, the V gene TRBV19; 7 nucleotides match TRBD1. The CDR3 totals 15 residues. The germline gives CDR1 LNHDA, CDR2 SQIVND (reference sequence). J lost 0 bases, V lost 7 bases, and 8 bases had no gene match. The CDR3 region has the DNA TGTGCCAGTAACACAGGGGACCTCATGAACACTGAAGCTTTCTTT. Encoded protein: CASNTGDLMNTEAFF.

The sample holds a few counts of this clonotype. V usage is TRBV12-3 or TRBV12-4 and J usage is TRBJ2-7; no firm D call. The CDR3 runs 12 residues. V was clipped by 6 bases and J by 3 bases, with 9 bases between them. CDR3 region: CASRRNRYEQYF. CDR3 DNA: TGTGCCAGCAGACGGAATCGCTACGAGCAGTACTTC.

This clonotype was detected ten times or more. The rearrangement uses TRBV5-1 and TRBJ2-3; TRBD1 is a possible D gene (5 bases). Germline values: CDR1 SGHRS, CDR2 YFSETQ. CDR3 length: 15 amino acids. Deletions cut 3 bases from V and 2 bases from J, with 13 bases between. CDR3 sequence (DNA): TGCGCCAGCAGCTCTGACAGTAGGGTCACAGATACGCAGTATTTT. It yields the protein CASSSDSRVTDTQYF.

The V and J genes are TRBV20-1 and TRBJ2-2; weak D call: TRBD2 (6 bases). Germline CDR1 is DFQATT and CDR2 is SNEGSKA (reference sequence). This CDR3 is 14 amino acids long. CDR3 DNA: TGCAGCGTTAGTTCTTTTTGGGGGGCCGGGGAGCTGTTTTTT. This translates into CSVSSFWGAGELFF.

This clonotype was counted ten times or more. The chain is built from TRBV6-1 and TRBJ2-7; maybe TRBD1 (5 bases). Germline CDR1 reads MNHNS; CDR2 reads SASEGT. V was clipped by 6 bases and J by 2 bases, with 14 bases between them. This CDR3 has 14 residues. CDR3 sequence reads: CASSRQGGTYEQYF. CDR3 in DNA: TGTGCCAGCAGCCGCCAGGGCGGTACCTACGAGCAGTACTTC.

There are many counts of this clonotype. The chain couples TRBV12-3 or TRBV12-4 to TRBJ2-7, with 10 nucleotides matching TRBD2. The CDR3 totals 16 residues. Unmatched junction bases numbered 5, after V lost 1 base and J lost 2 bases. In DNA form, the CDR3 reads TGTGCCAGCAGTTTAGGGAGCGGGGGGGCAGCCTACGAGCAGTACTTC. This gives the protein CASSLGSGGAAYEQYF.

This clonotype was seen repeatedly, ten times or more. Its ends do not fully match the called genes, so a read error is possible. The chain is built from TRBV5-1 and TRBJ1-1, with a weak D call TRBD1 (6 bases). From germline, CDR1 is SGHRS and CDR2 YFSETQ. The CDR3 spans 14 residues. CDR3: CASSGGQRNTEAFF. The CDR3 DNA reads TGTGCCAGCAGCGGGGGACAACGGAACACTGAAGCTTTCTTT.

The chain has TRBV7-6 and TRBJ2-3; no clear D gene. The germline CDR1 and CDR2 sequences are SGHVS and FNYEAQ. The CDR3 spans 15 residues. Trimming took off 0 bases at V and 3 bases at J, with 10 bases between the two ends. The CDR3 nucleotides read TGTGCCAGCAGCTTAGCGACACACAAAACAGATACGCAGTATTTT. Amino acids: CASSLATHKTDTQYF. Full variable domain (outside the CDR3, taken from reference TRBV7-6 and TRBJ2-3): GAGVSQSPRYKVTKRGQDVALRCDPISGHVSLYWYRQALGQGPEFLTYFNYEAQQDKSGLPNDRFSAERPEGSISTLTIQRTEQRDSAMYRCASSLATHKTDTQYFGPGTRLTVL.

The chain joins TRBV5-1 to TRBJ2-1, with 9 bases aligning to TRBD1. There are 18 residues in the CDR3. V trimming: 5 bases; J trimming: 4 bases; junction bases outside the gene matches: 16. The V gene's germline CDR1 is SGHRS and CDR2 YFSETQ. In DNA form, the CDR3 reads TGCGCCAGCAGTTCGACACAGGGGGCCCCAAGACAGTACAATGAGCAGTTCTTC. Its translation: CASSSTQGAPRQYNEQFF.

The rearrangement links TRBV27 to TRBJ2-2; D may be TRBD1 (6 bases). The CDR3 extends over 14 amino acids. The germline V gene has CDR1 MNHEY and CDR2 SMNVEV (reference sequence). The V and J ends lost 5 bases and 3 bases respectively, with 10 bases between them. The CDR3 sequence is CASSATGYTGELFF. In DNA, the CDR3 is TGTGCCAGCAGTGCAACAGGGTACACCGGGGAGCTGTTTTTT.

This clonotype was counted many times. J is TRBJ1-1 and V is TRBV15; no reliable D call. V gave up 0 bases and J gave up 4 bases, with 12 bases separating them. CDR3 length: 15 residues. Germline CDR1 reads LNHNV; CDR2 reads YYDKDF (reference sequence). The CDR3 bases are TGTGCCACCAGCAGAGATAGGTATTGGAGCACTGAAGCTTTCTTT. This encodes CATSRDRYWSTEAFF.

This clonotype has just a few counts. A read error is possible here, since a much larger clone lies one base away. The rearrangement links TRBV5-1 to TRBJ1-2; no clear D gene. The CDR3 totals 14 residues. Germline lookup yields CDR1 SGHRS and CDR2 YFSETQ. The CDR3 bases are TGCGCCAGCAGCTTCGCCAGGTCCGGGGATGGCTGCACCTTC. Protein product: CASSFARSGDGCTF.

This clonotype was counted only a few times. This chain connects TRBV10-3 to TRBJ2-3; TRBD2 matches 8 bases. The V segment lost 6 bases and the J segment 2 bases; nucleotides outside the gene matches: 10. Germline V gene sequence: CDR1 ENHRY, CDR2 SYGVKD. This CDR3 is built from 16 residues. The CDR3 DNA is TGTGCCATCAGAAACGGGGGGGCCGCCTTCACAGATACGCAGTATTTT. Its translation is CAIRNGGAAFTDTQYF.

This clonotype was counted ten times or more. The chain combines TRBV29-1 with TRBJ2-1; D is tentatively TRBD1 or TRBD2 (6 bases each). The CDR3 covers 15 residues. Per the germline V gene, CDR1 is SQVTM and CDR2 is ANQGSEA. V lost 7 bases and J lost 6, with 22 bases in between. CDR3 nucleotides: TGCAGCGCCGGTTTGACAGGTCGGGGGCTCAATGAGCAGTTCTTC. This codes for CSAGLTGRGLNEQFF.

The chain is built from TRBV30 and TRBJ2-7, with 7 positions matching TRBD2. Germline V gene lookup returns CDR1 GTSNPN and CDR2 SVGIG (reference sequence). The V and J ends lost 1 base and 6 bases, in that order; junction bases with no gene match: 9. The CDR3 is made up of 14 amino acids. The CDR3 nucleotides are TGTGCCTGGAGTGATAAAGGGAGGGCCTCCGAGCAGTACTTC. It specifies CAWSDKGRASEQYF.

This clonotype was counted many times. The gene calls are TRBV5-1 and TRBJ2-7; tentative D call: TRBD1 (5 bases). This CDR3 comprises 12 residues. Trimming left V 4 bases short and J 6 bases short, with 11 bases between. CDR1 and CDR2 (germline): SGHRS, YFSETQ. The CDR3 reads CASSDQGSEQYF. CDR3 sequence (DNA): TGCGCCAGCAGCGATCAGGGATCCGAGCAGTACTTC.

This clonotype ranks as medium-sized (0.01 to 0.1%). A junction end diverges from the germline sequence, so it may reflect a read error. The chain recombines TRBV5-1 with TRBJ2-3; the match to TRBD1 covers 11 bases. CDR1 is SGHRS and CDR2 is YFSETQ in the germline V gene. The CDR3 runs to 15 residues. CDR3 nucleotides: TGTGCCAGCACCCGGGGACAGGGGGGCACAGATACGCAGTATTTT. Amino acids: CASTRGQGGTDTQYF.

This clonotype was observed a handful of times. A junction boundary mismatches the germline segment, possibly from a read error. CDR3 nucleotides: TGCAGTGCTAGAGATGACGTCTTCGGGGGGGCCTGGAATGGGCAGTTCTTC. Translating it yields CSARDDVFGGAWNGQFF. This sequence joins TRBV20-1 and TRBJ2-1, with 8 bases that match TRBD2. CDR3 length: 17 residues. Germline V gives CDR1 DFQATT, CDR2 SNEGSKA (reference sequence).

A few counts support this clonotype. The chain links TRBV19 to TRBJ2-5, with 12 positions matching TRBD2. V was pared by 10 bases and J by 2 bases, with 5 bases of the junction left unmatched. The CDR3 runs 14 residues. Per the germline V gene, CDR1 is LNHDA and CDR2 is SQIVND (reference sequence). CDR3 amino acids: CATQLAGGQETQYF. DNA for the CDR3: TGTGCCACCCAACTAGCGGGGGGACAAGAGACCCAGTACTTC.

Ten or more counts support this clonotype. The genes are TRBV9 and TRBJ2-5, with D possibly TRBD2 on 7 matching bases. This CDR3 comprises 15 residues. Per the germline V gene, CDR1 is SGDLS and CDR2 is YYNGEE. Trimming stripped 0 bases from V and 0 bases from J, with 9 bases between. CDR3 residues: CASSVAGGHQETQYF. DNA of the CDR3: TGTGCCAGCAGCGTAGCCGGGGGGCACCAAGAGACCCAGTACTTC.

In this sample, this clonotype turned up a few times. V and J are TRBV9 and TRBJ1-1; TRBD1 agrees at 7 bases. J gave up 4 bases and V 0 bases, and 3 bases lay outside the gene matches. Germline CDR1 SGDLS, CDR2 YYNGEE. The CDR3 sequence is 14 residues long. The CDR3 coding sequence is TGTGCCAGCAGCGTAGCTCAGGGGGGCACTGAAGCTTTCTTT. As protein: CASSVAQGGTEAFF.

Many counts were recorded for this clonotype. This rearrangement joins TRBV18 to TRBJ2-3, with D unresolved. The ends were cut back, 3 bases at V and 6 bases at J, with 16 bases in the middle. The germline V gene encodes CDR1 KGHSH and CDR2 LQKENI. The CDR3 spans 15 residues. This chain's CDR3 is CASSPTRAKSDTQYF. The CDR3 coding sequence is TGTGCCAGCTCACCGACTCGGGCCAAGTCTGATACGCAGTATTTT.

The chain is built from TRBV2 and TRBJ2-1; TRBD2 agrees at 11 bases. Near its end, the DNA agrees better with TRBJ2-5, so the J call may be wrong. The length of the CDR3 is 16 residues. CDR1 SNHLY and CDR2 FYNNEI come from the germline V gene. The CDR3 DNA is TGTGCCAGCCGACTTGGGACTAGCGGATCGCGGGAGACCCAGTACTTC. This translates into CASRLGTSGSRETQYF.

Details on this clonotype: Given the absence of the conserved phenylalanine or tryptophan at the CDR3 end, a read error is likely. V usage is TRBV7-9 and J usage is TRBJ1-4; 11 bases agree with TRBD1. This CDR3 is 16 amino acids long. V dropped 4 bases and J dropped 6; count of bases not matched to a gene: 7. Germline CDR1 SEHNR, CDR2 FQNEAQ (reference sequence). The CDR3 is CASSSTPGQGDEKLFL. For the CDR3, the DNA is TGTGCCAGCAGCTCCACTCCGGGACAGGGGGATGAAAAACTGTTTCTT.